These 27 T cell receptor beta chains were all obtained from the same sample, sequenced in a study of T cells after yellow fever vaccination. TCRdb recomputed calls from the 5' RACE reads with MiXCR, one row per CDR3 protein. The sample lists 350,000 to 550,000 distinct CDR3 sequences; roughly a sixth were seen once. The source was PBMCs, collected before the yellow fever booster vaccination. Receptors originate from a man younger than 35 who received the YFV17D yellow fever vaccine.

This clonotype has more than one count but fewer than ten. This chain uses TRBV5-5 with TRBJ1-5; a possible D gene is TRBD1 (5 bases). Germline V CDR1 and CDR2: SGHKS, YYEKEE (reference sequence). V lost 0 bases to trimming and J lost 5 bases, with 12 bases between them. This CDR3 region has 15 residues. The CDR3 sequence: CASSLVSGLDQPQHF. DNA of the CDR3: TGTGCCAGCAGCTTGGTTTCGGGGCTGGATCAGCCCCAGCATTTT.

The chain joins TRBV7-2 to TRBJ2-5; D unclear. Germline CDR1 and CDR2: SGHTA and FQGNSA. V lost 8 bases to trimming and J lost 2 bases, with 9 bases between them. The CDR3 runs to 12 residues. CDR3 in DNA: TGTGCCAGCGGCCGCGCACAAGAGACCCAGTACTTC. Translating it yields CASGRAQETQYF.

The J gene is TRBJ1-1, the V gene TRBV5-1; TRBD1 agrees at 8 bases. There are 13 residues in the CDR3. Germline V gene data show CDR1 as SGHRS and CDR2 as YFSETQ. Trimming at V came to 9 bases and at J to 4 bases, leaving 8 bases not matched to a gene. The CDR3 here is CATRQGLGTEAFF. DNA of the CDR3: TGCGCCACCCGACAGGGGTTGGGCACTGAAGCTTTCTTT.

This clonotype came up a few times. The gene calls are TRBV20-1 and TRBJ1-5; D remains unclear. Trimming removed 3 bases at V and 7 bases at J, with 10 bases between. The CDR3 length is 12 residues. The germline V gene encodes CDR1 DFQATT and CDR2 SNEGSKA (reference sequence). CDR3 bases: TGCAGTGCTAGCCGACCTCTGCAGCCCCAGCATTTT. Translated, it gives CSASRPLQPQHF.

J is TRBJ2-1 and V is TRBV5-6; the D is unclear. This CDR3 region has 14 residues. The germline V gene encodes CDR1 SGHDT and CDR2 YYEEEE. The V gene lost 0 bases and the J gene lost 7 bases, with 11 bases spanning the gap. CDR3: CASSLGTVINEQFF. CDR3 coding DNA: TGTGCCAGCAGCTTGGGGACGGTCATTAATGAGCAGTTCTTC.

The chain uses TRBV10-3 and TRBJ1-1; 7 nucleotides match TRBD1. Germline V CDR1 and CDR2: ENHRY, SYGVKD. CDR3 length: 14 amino acids. After removal of 6 bases from V and 2 bases from J, the junction contained 6 bases not matched to a gene. This CDR3 reads CAIRGQTLNTEAFF. The CDR3 DNA sequence: TGTGCCATCAGGGGACAGACCTTAAACACTGAAGCTTTCTTT.

The CDR3 nucleotides read TGCGCCAGCAGCCAAGAAGACAGGGACCCCAGCACTGAAGCTTTCTTT. It is translated as CASSQEDRDPSTEAFF. This sequence joins TRBV4-1 and TRBJ1-1; 7 positions agree with TRBD1. The CDR3 extends over 16 amino acids. Germline CDR1 MGHRA, CDR2 YSYEKL. J lost 4 bases, V lost 0 bases, and 8 bases had no gene match.

CDR3 in amino acids: CASSPGGPQPQHF. The CDR3 nucleotides are TGTGCCAGCTCGCCGGGGGGGCCTCAGCCCCAGCATTTT. The gene calls are TRBV18 and TRBJ1-5, with D possibly matching TRBD1 (6 bases). Germline V gene lookup returns CDR1 KGHSH and CDR2 LQKENI. The CDR3 runs 13 residues. V lost 6 bases to trimming and J lost 6 bases, with 12 bases between them.

This chain links TRBV5-1 with TRBJ1-1; D is uncertain. Germline CDR1 is SGHRS and CDR2 is YFSETQ. Between the trimmed V and J ends, which lost 4 bases and 0 bases, there was a span of 19 bases. The CDR3 spans 17 residues. The CDR3 bases are TGCGCCAGCAGCCATGAACCAATGACATGGATGAACACTGAAGCTTTCTTT. It encodes CASSHEPMTWMNTEAFF.

This clonotype was recorded a few times. This rearrangement joins TRBV11-1 to TRBJ1-2, with D hard to call. CDR3 size: 13 residues. V shed 4 bases and J shed 4 bases, with 10 bases lying between them. From germline, CDR1 is SGHAT and CDR2 FQDESV (reference sequence). CDR3 nucleotide sequence: TGTGCCAGCAGCTCCGACCCGGGCTATGGCTACACCTTC. Translated: CASSSDPGYGYTF.

Many counts were recorded for this clonotype. V and J are TRBV15 and TRBJ2-1; TRBD2 aligns across 10 bases. V was clipped by 1 base and J by 6 bases; unmatched bases: 6. This CDR3 is 16 amino acids long. Germline V gene lookup returns CDR1 LNHNV and CDR2 YYDKDF (reference sequence). CDR3 DNA: TGTGCCACCAGCAGAGGGGACACTAGCGGGGCCAATGAGCAGTTCTTC. This codes for CATSRGDTSGANEQFF.

The chain links TRBV12-3 or TRBV12-4 to TRBJ1-5, with D possibly matching TRBD1 (6 bases). The CDR3 length is 14 residues. Between the trimmed V and J ends, which lost 6 bases and 3 bases, there was a span of 12 bases. The CDR3 loop is CASRVGGLNQPQHF. CDR3 bases: TGTGCCAGCAGAGTGGGGGGGCTCAATCAGCCCCAGCATTTT.

The rearrangement links TRBV5-1 to TRBJ2-5; 9 positions match TRBD2. In germline, CDR1 is SGHRS, CDR2 YFSETQ. The CDR3 length is 15 residues. The junction had 7 bases not matched to a gene; V was cut back by 2 bases and J by 5 bases. The CDR3 loop is CASSFGTSNRETQYF. The CDR3 coding sequence is TGCGCCAGCAGCTTCGGGACTAGCAATAGGGAGACCCAGTACTTC.

This clonotype was detected only once. The J gene is TRBJ1-1, the V gene TRBV6-2 or TRBV6-3; D perhaps matches TRBD1 (6 bases). V was trimmed by 6 bases and J by 1 base, leaving 15 bases between them. This CDR3 region has 15 residues. Germline loops: CDR1 MNHEY, CDR2 SVGEGT. CDR3 protein: CASSKGRGTNTEAFF. CDR3 nucleotide sequence: TGTGCCAGCAGCAAAGGCAGGGGCACGAACACTGAAGCTTTCTTT.

This clonotype was seen only a few times. V gene TRBV6-6 combines with J gene TRBJ1-2; 10 positions agree with TRBD1. From germline, CDR1 is MNHNY and CDR2 SVGAGI (reference sequence). CDR3 length: 13 amino acids. With 10 bases clipped from V and 7 bases from J, the junction kept 9 bases outside the gene matches. The CDR3 coding sequence is TGTGCCACCAGACAGGGGGCCAATTTTGGCTACACCTTC. Its protein is CATRQGANFGYTF.

The genes are TRBV6-6 and TRBJ2-5; 8 bases line up with TRBD1. V lost 11 bases and J lost 3; bases outside the gene matches: 8. This CDR3 is 13 amino acids long. CDR1 and CDR2 (germline): MNHNY, SVGAGI (reference sequence). CDR3: CAGGTGLKETQYF. CDR3 nucleotides: TGTGCCGGCGGGACAGGACTAAAAGAGACCCAGTACTTC.

The J gene is TRBJ1-1, the V gene TRBV27, with D possibly matching TRBD1 (6 bases). This CDR3 region has 13 residues. Deletions cut 7 bases from V and 5 bases from J, with 14 bases between. CDR1 MNHEY and CDR2 SMNVEV come from the germline V gene (reference sequence). The CDR3 loop is CASKLTGRTEAFF. CDR3 nucleotides: TGTGCCAGCAAATTGACAGGCCGGACTGAAGCTTTCTTT.

CDR3 region: CASSFKGGSQNTEAFF. The DNA for the CDR3 is TGCGCCAGCAGCTTCAAAGGAGGGTCACAGAACACTGAAGCTTTCTTT. The chain links TRBV5-1 to TRBJ1-1; D remains ambiguous. The CDR3 is 16 residues long. V lost 2 bases to trimming and J lost 1 base, with 15 bases between them. CDR1 is SGHRS and CDR2 is YFSETQ in the germline V gene.

V is TRBV9 and J is TRBJ1-2; no firm D call. The V end lost 0 bases, the J end lost 8 bases, and 8 bases lay between the germline ends. CDR1 is SGDLS and CDR2 is YYNGEE in the germline V gene. There are 12 residues in the CDR3. As DNA, the CDR3 is TGTGCCAGCAGCGTAGGGGTTGGCGGCTACACCTTC. Protein: CASSVGVGGYTF.

This clonotype was seen a handful of times. V usage is TRBV6-6 and J usage is TRBJ1-4; D not resolved. V was trimmed by 5 bases and J by 4 bases, leaving 11 bases between them. CDR1 and CDR2 from the germline V gene are MNHNY and SVGAGI (reference sequence). This CDR3 is 14 amino acids long. CDR3 sequence (DNA): TGTGCCAGCAGTGGCAGCCCGATTAATGAAAAACTGTTTTTT. Its protein is CASSGSPINEKLFF.

The chain links TRBV18 to TRBJ2-1, with 9 positions matching TRBD2. The germline V gene has CDR1 KGHSH and CDR2 LQKENI. V lost 6 bases, J lost 4 bases, and 10 bases stayed unmatched. This CDR3 contains 16 residues. The CDR3 nucleotides read TGTGCCAGCTCCGAAGCGGGGGGCCTAAGGTACAATGAGCAGTTCTTC. Its protein is CASSEAGGLRYNEQFF.

V usage is TRBV5-1 and J usage is TRBJ2-2; TRBD2 agrees at 8 bases. V lost 4 bases to trimming and J lost 3 bases; unmatched junction nucleotides: 8. CDR1 is SGHRS, CDR2 YFSETQ, per germline. This CDR3 comprises 16 residues. CDR3 DNA: TGCGCCAGCAGCCCAAAGCGGGGGAGTGACACCGGGGAGCTGTTTTTT. It translates to CASSPKRGSDTGELFF.

V is TRBV20-1 and J is TRBJ2-3, with TRBD2 matching over 9 bases. CDR1 is DFQATT and CDR2 is SNEGSKA in the germline V gene (reference sequence). The CDR3 extends over 16 amino acids. J gave up 1 base and V 1 base, and 6 bases lay outside the gene matches. The CDR3 DNA reads TGCAGTGCTAGAGGAGGTAGCGGGGGACGCACAGATACGCAGTATTTT. This translates into CSARGGSGGRTDTQYF.

This clonotype occurred a few times. This chain links TRBV7-2 with TRBJ1-1, with D hard to call. This CDR3 is 13 amino acids long. V lost 5 bases and J lost 2, with 9 bases in between. Germline V gives CDR1 SGHTA, CDR2 FQGNSA. CDR3 nucleotide sequence: TGTGCCAGCAGCCCAGAGGCTAACACTGAAGCTTTCTTT. It translates to CASSPEANTEAFF.

The rearrangement links TRBV14 to TRBJ2-1; D is ambiguous. With 6 bases removed from V and 4 bases from J, the gap between germline ends came to 16 bases. This CDR3 contains 15 residues. The V gene's germline CDR1 is SGHDN and CDR2 FVKESK. The CDR3 sequence is CASSPTWSIYNEQFF. The DNA of the CDR3 is TGTGCCAGCAGTCCGACATGGAGCATTTACAATGAGCAGTTCTTC.

The chain is built from TRBV29-1 and TRBJ2-3; 7 bases map to TRBD1. Germline CDR1 is SQVTM and CDR2 is ANQGSEA. Losses at the gene ends were 5 bases for V and 0 bases for J; bases not matched to a gene: 11. This CDR3 contains 16 residues. DNA of the CDR3: TGCAGCGTTCGGACAGGATACCCACCTAGCACAGATACGCAGTATTTT. Its translation is CSVRTGYPPSTDTQYF.

This clonotype occurred a few times. This chain connects TRBV6-5 to TRBJ2-2; D may be TRBD2 (5 bases). The V end was cut by 4 bases, the J end by 3 bases, with 15 bases between. CDR1 and CDR2 from the germline V gene are MNHEY and SVGAGI. The CDR3 extends over 16 amino acids. CDR3 sequence: CASSSPVLADTGELFF. CDR3 coding DNA: TGTGCCAGCAGTTCTCCAGTCCTAGCCGACACCGGGGAGCTGTTTTTT.